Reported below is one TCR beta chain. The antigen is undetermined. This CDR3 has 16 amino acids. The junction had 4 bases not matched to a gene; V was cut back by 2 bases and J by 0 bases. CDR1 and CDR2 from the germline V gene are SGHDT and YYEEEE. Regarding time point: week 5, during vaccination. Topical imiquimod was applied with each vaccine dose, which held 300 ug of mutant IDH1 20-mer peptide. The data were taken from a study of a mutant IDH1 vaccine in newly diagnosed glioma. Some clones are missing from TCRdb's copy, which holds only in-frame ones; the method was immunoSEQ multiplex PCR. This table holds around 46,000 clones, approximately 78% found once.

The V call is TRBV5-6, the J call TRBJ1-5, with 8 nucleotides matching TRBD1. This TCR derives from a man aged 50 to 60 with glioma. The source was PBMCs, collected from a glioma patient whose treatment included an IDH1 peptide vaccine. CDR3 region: CASSFSRGPSNQPQHF. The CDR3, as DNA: TGTGCCAGCAGCTTCTCCAGGGGGCCTAGCAATCAGCCCCAGCATTTT.